These T cell receptor beta chains were read from a single sample in a study of tumor-infiltrating lymphocytes in oesophageal squamous cell carcinoma. TCRdb fed the PCR reads into MiXCR, producing one record per CDR3 protein. This sample has more than 3,000 distinct CDR3 sequences, with over 15% found just once. The material sequenced was esophageal tumor tissue. The receptors stem from a male donor with esophageal squamous cell carcinoma. CDR3s include the opening cysteine and the closing phenylalanine or tryptophan. D genes are given only for firm matches. Where a row states a size, it is once, few, many or the class of an expanded clone; other rows omit it.

CDR3aa	CDR3nt	d_gene	v_gene	j_gene	abundance
CASSPTGKAGGYTF	TGCGCCAGCAGCCCGACAGGGAAGGCCGGTGGCTACACCTTC	TRBD1	TRBV5-1	TRBJ1-2	many
CASSLVGRENSPLHF	TGTGCCAGCAGCTTGGTAGGCAGGGAGAATTCACCCCTCCACTTT	-	TRBV5-5	TRBJ1-6	many
CASSYSRTGLLGGNSPLHF	TGTGCCAGCAGTTACTCAAGGACAGGCCTACTCGGGGGTAATTCACCCCTCCACTTC	TRBD1	TRBV6-6	TRBJ1-6	many
CASSLVGGPDTQYF	TGTGCCAGCAGTTTAGTGGGGGGCCCAGATACGCAGTATTTT	-	TRBV12-3/TRBV12-4	TRBJ2-3	medium-sized
CASSRARGDLYNEQFF	TGTGCCAGTAGTAGGGCGCGGGGAGACTTGTACAATGAGCAGTTCTTC	-	TRBV19	TRBJ2-1	many
CASRTPGTGTYEQYF	TGTGCCAGCAGAACGCCCGGGACAGGTACCTACGAGCAGTACTTC	TRBD1	TRBV6-1	TRBJ2-7	many
CASSFRGPSTDTQYF	TGTGCCAGCAGTTTCAGGGGGCCTAGCACAGATACGCAGTATTTT	TRBD1	TRBV27	TRBJ2-3	many
CASSEVGTEAFF	TGTGCCAGCAGTGAAGTGGGGACTGAAGCTTTCTTT	-	TRBV2	TRBJ1-1	many
CASSQESDREDGYTF	TGCGCCAGCAGCCAAGAGTCCGACAGGGAAGATGGCTACACCTTC	TRBD1	TRBV4-1	TRBJ1-2	-
CASSLPGRNTEAFF	TGTGCCAGCAGTTTACCAGGACGGAACACTGAAGCTTTCTTT	-	TRBV27	TRBJ1-1	many
CASSLAGLEQYF	TGTGCCAGCAGTTTGGCGGGTCTCGAGCAGTACTTC	-	TRBV12-3/TRBV12-4	TRBJ2-7	large
CEGPGPGYTF	TGTGAAGGCCCAGGTCCTGGCTACACCTTC	-	TRBV2	TRBJ1-2	-
CASSFVGYEQYF	TGTGCCAGCAGCTTTGTTGGGTACGAGCAGTACTTC	-	TRBV7-9	TRBJ2-7	medium-sized
CASSLGGQSGVEKLFF	TGCGCCAGCAGCTTGGGGGGACAGTCGGGAGTCGAAAAACTGTTTTTT	TRBD1	TRBV5-1	TRBJ1-4	many
CASSHGTVNSEAFF	TGTGCCAGCTCACACGGTACGGTGAACAGTGAAGCTTTCTTT	-	TRBV18	TRBJ1-1	many
CSVSEPVNTEAFF	TGCAGCGTCTCAGAGCCGGTGAACACTGAAGCTTTCTTT	-	TRBV29-1	TRBJ1-1	few
CASSLTWSSYEQYF	TGCGCCAGCAGCTTAACCTGGTCCAGCTACGAGCAGTACTTC	-	TRBV5-1	TRBJ2-7	many
CSARDPGPNQPQHF	TGCAGTGCTAGAGATCCAGGCCCCAATCAGCCCCAGCATTTT	-	TRBV20-1	TRBJ1-5	few
CASSFVLAGAWGQFF	TGTGCCAGCAGCTTTGTACTAGCGGGGGCTTGGGGGCAGTTCTTC	TRBD2	TRBV5-5	TRBJ2-1	many
CASSLAASGGVNQETQYF	TGCGCCAGCAGCTTGGCGGCTAGCGGGGGGGTAAACCAAGAGACCCAGTACTTC	TRBD2	TRBV5-1	TRBJ2-5	medium-sized
CASSEGTEYYGYTF	TGTGCCAGCAGCGAAGGGACAGAATACTATGGCTACACCTTC	TRBD1	TRBV7-9	TRBJ1-2	many
CASSQRFGPGSRGEFF	-	-	TRBV7-6	TRBJ2-1	medium-sized
CASSLVRWHRILRAVLRF	-	-	TRBV7-9	TRBJ2-6	-
CAISRDRGEGQPQHF	TGTGCCATCAGCCGGGACAGGGGGGAAGGTCAGCCCCAGCATTTT	TRBD1	TRBV10-3	TRBJ1-5	medium-sized
CASSVDNWGTEAFF	TGTGCCAGCAGCGTAGATAACTGGGGCACTGAAGCTTTCTTT	-	TRBV9	TRBJ1-1	many
CASSFVAGGRTDTRYF	TGTGCCAGCAGCTTCGTAGCGGGGGGCCGCACAGATACTCGGTATTTT	TRBD2	TRBV7-4	TRBJ2-3	-
CASSLERGSDTQYF	TGTGCCAGCAGTTTAGAACGGGGTTCAGATACGCAGTATTTT	-	TRBV12-3/TRBV12-4	TRBJ2-3	medium-sized
CASSQTPGQVNTEAFF	TGCGCCAGCAGCCAGACCCCGGGACAAGTGAACACTGAAGCTTTCTTT	-	TRBV4-1	TRBJ1-1	few
CATSVQGGETQYF	TGTGCCACCAGTGTGCAGGGCGGGGAGACCCAGTACTTC	-	TRBV24-1	TRBJ2-5	medium-sized
CASSFLNSGNTIYF	TGTGCCAGCAGTTTCCTCAACTCTGGAAACACCATATATTTT	-	TRBV28	TRBJ1-3	many
CASSFAQRGGGGYTF	TGTGCCAGCAGCTTCGCCCAACGGGGAGGAGGTGGCTACACCTTC	-	TRBV7-2	TRBJ1-2	many
CASSPALGILNEKLFF	TGTGCCAGCAGCCCTGCGTTAGGGATTCTTAATGAAAAACTGTTTTTT	-	TRBV7-9	TRBJ1-4	medium-sized
CASSPSQDRGPGGYTF	TGTGCCAGCTCACCTTCACAGGACAGGGGGCCTGGTGGCTACACCTTC	TRBD1	TRBV18	TRBJ1-2	many
CASSLLALETYNERFF	TGTGCCAGCAGCCTTCTGGCGCTCGAAACCTATAATGAGCGGTTCTTC	-	TRBV7-8	TRBJ2-1	-
CASSLGGAGGGRGYTF	TGTGCCAGCAGCTTAGGAGGAGCGGGGGGGGGCAGGGGCTACACCTTC	-	TRBV7-6	TRBJ1-2	many
CASSLSGQTEAFF	TGTGCCAGCAGCCTATCCGGACAGACTGAAGCTTTCTTT	-	TRBV7-2	TRBJ1-1	medium-sized
CATSLGGLPQHF	TGTGCCACCTCACTCGGGGGGCTGCCCCAGCATTTT	-	TRBV12-3/TRBV12-4	TRBJ1-5	medium-sized
CASSFSGRPDTQYF	TGTGCCAGCAGTTTTTCTGGCCGCCCAGATACGCAGTATTTT	-	TRBV27	TRBJ2-3	-
CASSLTYEQYF	TGTGCCAGCAGTCTGACCTACGAGCAGTACTTC	-	TRBV6-1	TRBJ2-7	many
CASSPNSGLNTGELFF	TGTGCCAGCAGCCCCAATAGCGGGCTCAACACCGGGGAGCTGTTTTTT	TRBD2	TRBV5-4	TRBJ2-2	-
CASSFARPVSPLHF	TGTGCCAGCAGTTTTGCCCGGCCGGTTTCACCCCTCCACTTT	-	TRBV27	TRBJ1-6	many
CASSFPGRNYEQYF	TGTGCCAGCAGCTTTCCGGGACGCAATTACGAGCAGTACTTC	-	TRBV5-6	TRBJ2-7	medium-sized
CAISEGGGTEAFF	TGTGCCATCAGTGAGGGGGGGGGCACTGAAGCTTTCTTT	-	TRBV10-3	TRBJ1-1	many
CASSNQGGWASYGYTF	TGTGCCAGCAGCAACCAGGGGGGTTGGGCTTCATATGGCTACACCTTC	TRBD1	TRBV12-3/TRBV12-4	TRBJ1-2	many
CASSVPTSTGELFF	TGTGCCAGCAGCGTACCGACTAGCACCGGGGAGCTGTTTTTT	-	TRBV5-6	TRBJ2-2	many
CASSPYGTF	TGTGCCAGCAGTCCCTACGGGACTTTC	-	TRBV12-3/TRBV12-4	TRBJ2-6	-
CASGGSGGTRETQYF	TGTGCCAGCGGGGGTAGCGGGGGGACCCGAGAGACCCAGTACTTC	TRBD2	TRBV7-6	TRBJ2-5	large
CSAREGPPWSETQFF	TGCAGTGCTAGGGAGGGACCTCCCTGGTCGGAGACCCAGTTCTTC	-	TRBV20-1	TRBJ2-1	-
CASSLGYTRASNEKLFF	TGTGCCAGCAGCTTAGGGTACACAAGGGCCTCTAATGAAAAACTGTTTTTT	-	TRBV7-8	TRBJ1-4	large
CASSQKSGLHYEQYF	TGTGCGAGCAGCCAAAAGTCGGGACTCCACTACGAGCAGTACTTC	-	TRBV7-2	TRBJ2-7	-
CATRPGQGSSGTEAFF	TGTGCCACCAGGCCGGGACAGGGCAGTTCTGGCACTGAAGCTTTCTTT	TRBD1	TRBV15	TRBJ1-1	-
CASSLDPGSGNTIYF	TGTGCCAGCAGCTTAGATCCGGGGTCGGGAAACACCATATATTTT	-	TRBV7-2	TRBJ1-3	medium-sized
CASRTDPSLLHF	TGCGCCAGCAGGACAGACCCTTCACTCCTCCACTTC	-	TRBV10-2	TRBJ2-7	-
CASKEGNGYGYTF	TGTGCCAGCAAGGAAGGGAACGGCTATGGCTACACCTTC	-	TRBV5-6	TRBJ1-2	many
CASSSSSGSFTDTQYF	TGTGCCAGCAGCTCCTCTAGCGGGAGTTTCACAGATACGCAGTATTTT	TRBD2	TRBV7-2	TRBJ2-3	medium-sized